The clone carrying this TCR beta chain turned up a few times. Per the original data handling: Estimation of nucleated cell counts was performed using reference gene primer amplification. Here immunoSEQ multiplex PCR was the method, and the copy in TCRdb shows in-frame clones only, minus some. Clone size and the V and J calls come from that table; the DNA yielded D and trimming. The sample carries about 68,000 clones, more than 80% recorded once. Germline assignment: CDR1 LNHNV and CDR2 YYDKDF (reference sequence). CDR3 size: 16 residues. V was pared by 3 bases and J by 9 bases, with 10 bases of the junction left unmatched. This specimen belongs to a study of blood T cell repertoires in COVID-19. About the study: From the United States, Italy and Spain came samples of acute and convalescent COVID-19. PBMCs, B-cell-depleted T cells, or T cells were the source of the cDNA or gDNA that made up the material.

The clonotype comes from a young man with acute or convalescent COVID-19. Input material: peripheral blood. V is TRBV15 and J is TRBJ2-1, with 11 bases matching TRBD2. The CDR3: CATSSSGVAGGLEQFF. CDR3 coding DNA: TGTGCCACCAGCAGTAGTGGAGTAGCGGGAGGGCTTGAGCAGTTCTTC.